One and the same sample provided the 2 T cell receptor beta chains below, sequenced in a study of T cell repertoires in cytomegalovirus infection (dated by TCRdb to the late 2010s). Sequencing was carried out with an Illumina HiSeq 1500. TCRdb ran its own pipeline on the public reads, namely fastp trimming at Q25 and MiXCR clone calling, and kept in-frame beta chains. Entries that share a CDR3 protein sequence are merged under the most common genes and DNA. The sample table lists over 300,000 distinct CDR3 sequences, 15% to 20% of them with a count of one. The ten most abundant clones make up 9.5% to 15% of the sample. Sequenced input: PBMCs. The receptor set was obtained from a human donor in good health (CMV status not recorded). Some clones in this sample may be carry-over from other donors' samples.

A few counts support this clonotype. This chain links TRBV19 with TRBJ2-7, with D perhaps matching TRBD1 (7 bases). Germline CDR1 reads LNHDA; CDR2 reads SQIVND (reference sequence). The CDR3 loop spans 14 amino acids. Trimming pared 6 bases from V and 3 bases from J, leaving 15 bases between. This chain's CDR3 is CASSPRQGLYEQYF. In DNA form, the CDR3 reads TGTGCCAGTAGCCCGAGACAGGGACTCTACGAGCAGTACTTC.

V is TRBV27 and J is TRBJ1-2; D is ambiguous. CDR3 length: 13 amino acids. The germline V gene has CDR1 MNHEY and CDR2 SMNVEV (reference sequence). With 3 bases removed from V and 8 bases from J, the gap between germline ends came to 13 bases. For the CDR3, the DNA is TGTGCCAGCAGTTTTATCGGCTCCCGGGGCTACACCTTC. This gives the protein CASSFIGSRGYTF.